Only a few counts were recorded for the clone carrying this T cell receptor beta chain. What it recognizes is unknown. Some 27,000 T cell genomes, or roughly 180 ng DNA, went into the sorted-subset replicate PCRs. Sequencing used immunoSEQ multiplex PCR; TCRdb keeps in-frame clones, though not all of them. Among under 2.5 million clones listed, approximately 90% were seen once. This sample was included in a study of shared clonotypes between healthy human individuals. Study-wide background: The donor pool was made up of two women and a few men aged 18 to 49.

J was trimmed by 5 bases and V by 5 bases; bases with no gene match: 8. The CDR3 extends over 14 amino acids. In germline, CDR1 is SNHLY, CDR2 FYNNEI. Study-level results: A few donors showed sharing of about 4.8% of naive CD4 clonotypes.

Sequences were obtained from naive CD4+ T cells from PBMCs. Subset of the sample: CD45RA+ positively selected. This chain joins TRBV2 and TRBJ1-1; 7 bases line up with TRBD1. This sequence originates from a man younger than 30 in good health. Some clones in this sample may be carry-over from other donors' samples. This CDR3 is CASSSRGRGTEAFF. In DNA form, the CDR3 reads TGTGCCAGCAGTTCCAGGGGGAGGGGGACTGAAGCTTTCTTT.